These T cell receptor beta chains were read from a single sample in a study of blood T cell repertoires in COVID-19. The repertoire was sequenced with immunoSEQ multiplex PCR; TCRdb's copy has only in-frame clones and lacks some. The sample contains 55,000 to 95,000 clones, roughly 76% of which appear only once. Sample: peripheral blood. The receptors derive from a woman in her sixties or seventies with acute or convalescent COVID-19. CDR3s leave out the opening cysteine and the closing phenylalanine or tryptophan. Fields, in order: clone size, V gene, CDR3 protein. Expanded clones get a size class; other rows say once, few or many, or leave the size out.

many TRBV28 ASQYRGNQPQH
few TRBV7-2 ASSLRGLAGAHNEQF
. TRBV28 ASRVGGPEKTQY
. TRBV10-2 ASSRHSNTEAF
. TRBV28 ASSLQIGYT
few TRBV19 ASSLSGQSSYNSPLH
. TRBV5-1 ASSLVLGTVFKDTQY
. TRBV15 ATSRVGGASYEQY
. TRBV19 ASSIKASGRDEQF
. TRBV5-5 ASSSLGRTEAF
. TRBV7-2 ASSQDRVANEKLF
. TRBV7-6 ASSLALPPGTEAF
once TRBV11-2 ASSLAGNEQF
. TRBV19 ASSLGLAGGSYEQY
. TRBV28 ASSLNRMTSTDTQY
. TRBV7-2 ASSARTSGTSYNEQF
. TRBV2 ASKVQGMKETQY